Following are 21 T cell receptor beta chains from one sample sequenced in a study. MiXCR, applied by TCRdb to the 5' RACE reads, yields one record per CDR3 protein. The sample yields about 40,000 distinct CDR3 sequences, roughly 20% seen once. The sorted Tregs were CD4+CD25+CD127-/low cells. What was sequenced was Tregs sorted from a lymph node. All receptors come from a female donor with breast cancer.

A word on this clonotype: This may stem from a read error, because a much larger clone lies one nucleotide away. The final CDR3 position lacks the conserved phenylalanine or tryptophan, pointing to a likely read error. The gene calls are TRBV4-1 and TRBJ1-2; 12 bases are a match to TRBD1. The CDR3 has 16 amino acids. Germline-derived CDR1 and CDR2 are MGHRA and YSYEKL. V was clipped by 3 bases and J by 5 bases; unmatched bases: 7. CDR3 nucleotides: TGCGCCAGCAGCCACCCCGGGACAGGGGGCATTTATGGCTACACCCTC. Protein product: CASSHPGTGGIYGYTL.

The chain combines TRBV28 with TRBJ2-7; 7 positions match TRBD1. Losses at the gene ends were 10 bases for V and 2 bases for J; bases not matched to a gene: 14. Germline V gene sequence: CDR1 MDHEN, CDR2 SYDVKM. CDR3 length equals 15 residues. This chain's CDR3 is CATLTPGQSTYEQYF. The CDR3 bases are TGTGCCACTCTCACACCGGGACAGAGCACCTACGAGCAGTACTTC. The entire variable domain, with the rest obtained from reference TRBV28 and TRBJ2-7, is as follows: DVKVTQSSRYLVKRTGEKVFLECVQDMDHENMFWYRQDPGLGLRLIYFSYDVKMKEKGDIPEGYSVSREKKERFSLILESASTNQTSMYLCATLTPGQSTYEQYFGPGTRLTVT.

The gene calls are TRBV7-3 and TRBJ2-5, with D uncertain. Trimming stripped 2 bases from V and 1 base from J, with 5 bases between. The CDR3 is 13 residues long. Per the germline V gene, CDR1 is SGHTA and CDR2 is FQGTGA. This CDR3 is CASSLLGQETQYF. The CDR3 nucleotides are TGTGCCAGCAGCTTACTGGGCCAAGAGACCCAGTACTTC.

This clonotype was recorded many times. The CDR3 sequence: CASTLGTESTDTQYF. The CDR3 DNA reads TGCGCCAGCACCCTCGGGACGGAAAGCACAGATACGCAGTATTTT. The chain recombines TRBV4-1 with TRBJ2-3; the D gene could be TRBD1 or TRBD2 (5 bases each). The CDR3 extends over 15 amino acids. In germline, CDR1 is MGHRA, CDR2 YSYEKL. V dropped 7 bases and J dropped 0 bases, with 14 bases sitting between them.

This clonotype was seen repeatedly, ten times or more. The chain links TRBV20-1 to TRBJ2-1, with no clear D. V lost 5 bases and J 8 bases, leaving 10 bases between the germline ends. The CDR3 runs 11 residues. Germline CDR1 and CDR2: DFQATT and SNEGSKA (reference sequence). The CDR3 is CSAVERDEQFF. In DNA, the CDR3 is TGCAGTGCTGTAGAGCGCGATGAGCAGTTCTTC.

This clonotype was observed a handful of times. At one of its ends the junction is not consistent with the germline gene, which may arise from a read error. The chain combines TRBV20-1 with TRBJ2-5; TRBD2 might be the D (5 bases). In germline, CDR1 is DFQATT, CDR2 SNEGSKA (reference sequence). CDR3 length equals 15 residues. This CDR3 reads CSTRDLRLAEETQYF. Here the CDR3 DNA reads TGCAGTACTAGAGATCTAAGGCTAGCTGAGGAGACCCAGTACTTC.

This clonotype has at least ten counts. CDR3 region: CASSIDRDFDYGYTF. CDR3 nucleotides: TGTGCCAGCAGCATCGACAGGGATTTTGACTATGGCTACACCTTC. This chain connects TRBV9 to TRBJ1-2; 7 nucleotides line up with TRBD1. The trim removed 4 bases at V and 3 bases at J, leaving 9 bases unmatched. Germline values: CDR1 SGDLS, CDR2 YYNGEE. The CDR3 extends over 15 amino acids.

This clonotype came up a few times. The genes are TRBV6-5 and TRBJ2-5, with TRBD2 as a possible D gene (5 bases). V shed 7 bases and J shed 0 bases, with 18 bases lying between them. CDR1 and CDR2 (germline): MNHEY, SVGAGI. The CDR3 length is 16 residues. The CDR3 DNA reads TGTGCCAGCACCGGACCCGGAGCGGCGTACCAAGAGACCCAGTACTTC. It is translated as CASTGPGAAYQETQYF.

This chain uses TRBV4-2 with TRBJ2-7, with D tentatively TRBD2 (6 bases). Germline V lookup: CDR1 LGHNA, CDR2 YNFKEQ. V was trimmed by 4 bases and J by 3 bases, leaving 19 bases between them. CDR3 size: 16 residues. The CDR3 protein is CASSPNRRGLIYEQYF. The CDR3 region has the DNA TGTGCCAGCAGCCCCAATAGGAGGGGACTGATCTACGAGCAGTACTTC.

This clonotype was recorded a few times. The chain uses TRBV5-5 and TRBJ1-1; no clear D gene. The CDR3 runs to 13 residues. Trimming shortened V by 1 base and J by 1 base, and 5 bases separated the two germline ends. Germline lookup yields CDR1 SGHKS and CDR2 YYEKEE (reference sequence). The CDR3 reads CASSLRENTEAFF. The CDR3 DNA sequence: TGTGCCAGCAGCTTGCGAGAGAACACTGAAGCTTTCTTT.

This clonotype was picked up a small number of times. For the CDR3, the DNA is TGCGCCAGCACCCAGGGGACTAGCGGGAAAGAGACCCAGTACTTC. This translates into CASTQGTSGKETQYF. The chain uses TRBV5-1 and TRBJ2-5; 13 nucleotides align to TRBD2. V lost 6 bases to trimming and J lost 3 bases; unmatched junction nucleotides: 5. CDR3 length equals 15 residues. From germline, CDR1 is SGHRS and CDR2 YFSETQ.

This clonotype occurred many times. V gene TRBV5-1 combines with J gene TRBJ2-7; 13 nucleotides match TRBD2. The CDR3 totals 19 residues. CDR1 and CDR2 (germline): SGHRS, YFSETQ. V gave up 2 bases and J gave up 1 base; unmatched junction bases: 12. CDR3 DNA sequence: TGCGCCAGCAGCTTCTCGACTAGCGGGAGGATATCCCGGTCCTACGAGCAGTACTTC. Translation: CASSFSTSGRISRSYEQYF.

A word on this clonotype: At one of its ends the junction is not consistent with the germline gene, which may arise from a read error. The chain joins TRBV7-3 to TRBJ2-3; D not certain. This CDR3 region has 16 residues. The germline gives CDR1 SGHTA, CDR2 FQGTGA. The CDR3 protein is CASGLTRAAGTDTQYF. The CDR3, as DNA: TGTGCCAGCGGCTTAACCCGTGCCGCAGGCACAGATACGCAGTATTTT.

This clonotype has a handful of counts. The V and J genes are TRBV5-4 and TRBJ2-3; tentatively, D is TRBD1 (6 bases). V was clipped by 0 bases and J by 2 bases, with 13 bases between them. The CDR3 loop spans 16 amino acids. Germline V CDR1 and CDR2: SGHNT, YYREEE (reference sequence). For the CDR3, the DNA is TGTGCCAGCAGCTTGGGATTAGCAGGGGACACAGATACGCAGTATTTT. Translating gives CASSLGLAGDTDTQYF. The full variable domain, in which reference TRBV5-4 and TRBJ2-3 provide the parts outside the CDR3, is ETGVTQSPTHLIKTRGQQVTLRCSSQSGHNTVSWYQQALGQGPQFIFQYYREEENGRGNFPPRFSGLQFPNYSSELNVNALELDDSALYLCASSLGLAGDTDTQYFGPGTRLTVL.

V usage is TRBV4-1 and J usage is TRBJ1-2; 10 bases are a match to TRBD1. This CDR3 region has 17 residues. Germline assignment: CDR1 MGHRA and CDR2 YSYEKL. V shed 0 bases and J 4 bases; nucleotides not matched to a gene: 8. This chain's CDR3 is CASSQDWRTGGIYGYTF. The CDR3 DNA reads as TGCGCCAGCAGCCAAGATTGGCGGACAGGGGGTATCTATGGCTACACCTTC.

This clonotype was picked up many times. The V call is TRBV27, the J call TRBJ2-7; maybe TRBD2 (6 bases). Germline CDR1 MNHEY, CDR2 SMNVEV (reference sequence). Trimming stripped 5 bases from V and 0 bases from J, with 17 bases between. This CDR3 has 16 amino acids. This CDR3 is CASSPPMGRGSYEQYF. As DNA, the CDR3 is TGTGCCAGCAGTCCCCCCATGGGGCGGGGCTCCTACGAGCAGTACTTC.

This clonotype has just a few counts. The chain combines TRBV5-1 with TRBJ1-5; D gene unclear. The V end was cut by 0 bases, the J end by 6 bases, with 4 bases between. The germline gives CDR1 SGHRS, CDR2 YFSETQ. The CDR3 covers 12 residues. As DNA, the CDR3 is TGCGCCAGCAGCTTGGAGGGTCAGCCCCAGCATTTT. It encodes CASSLEGQPQHF.

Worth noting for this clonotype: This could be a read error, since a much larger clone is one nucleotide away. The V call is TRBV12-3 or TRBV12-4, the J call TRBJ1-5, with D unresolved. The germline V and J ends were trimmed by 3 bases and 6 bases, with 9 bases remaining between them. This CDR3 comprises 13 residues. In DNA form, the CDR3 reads TGTGCCAGCAGTTTTGGGAGAAGTCAGCCCCAGCATTTT. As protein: CASSFGRSQPQHF.

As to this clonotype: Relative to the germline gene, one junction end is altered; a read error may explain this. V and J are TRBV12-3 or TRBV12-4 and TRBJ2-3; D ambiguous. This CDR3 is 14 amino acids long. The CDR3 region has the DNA TGTGCCACCAGTCGACGCGGTCCCACAGATACGCAGTATTTT. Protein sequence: CATSRRGPTDTQYF.

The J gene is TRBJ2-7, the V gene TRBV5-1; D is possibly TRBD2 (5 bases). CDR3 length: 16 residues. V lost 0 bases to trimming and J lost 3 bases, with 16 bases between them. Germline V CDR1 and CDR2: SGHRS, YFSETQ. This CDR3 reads CASSLAFAGANYEQYF. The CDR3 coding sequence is TGCGCCAGCAGCTTGGCCTTTGCGGGCGCAAACTACGAGCAGTACTTC.

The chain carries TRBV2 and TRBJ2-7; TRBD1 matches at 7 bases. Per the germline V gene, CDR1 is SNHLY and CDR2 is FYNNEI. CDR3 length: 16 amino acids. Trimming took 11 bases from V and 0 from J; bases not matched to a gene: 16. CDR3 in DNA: TGTGCCGGCATCACTGGGGGACAGCCCCTCTCCTACGAGCAGTACTTC. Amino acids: CAGITGGQPLSYEQYF. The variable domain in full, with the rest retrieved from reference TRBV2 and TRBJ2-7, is EPEVTQTPSHQVTQMGQEVILRCVPISNHLYFYWYRQILGQKVEFLVSFYNNEISEKSEIFDDQFSVERPDGSNFTLKIRSTKLEDSAMYFCAGITGGQPLSYEQYFGPGTRLTVT.